This T cell receptor (beta chain) appears in the sequencing data of a study of fetal regulatory T cell absence and autoimmunity. This was a survey-level run. The method was immunoSEQ multiplex PCR; TCRdb's version includes in-frame clones alone and lacks a portion of them. There are roughly 95,000 clones in the sample; 72% occur only once, and less than 2.5% lies in the top ten. This CDR3 region has 15 residues. Per the germline V gene, CDR1 is SGHNT and CDR2 is YENEEA. Trimming cost V 0 bases and J 3 bases; bases outside gene matches: 4. By share, this clone ranks as medium-sized. The chain carries TRBV11-3 and TRBJ2-7; TRBD1 matches 8 bases. Sequenced sample: pancreas tissue. The sequence was collected from a male donor with IPEX syndrome. The CDR3 DNA reads TGTGCCAGCAGCTTAGAAGGACAGGGTCGCTACGAGCAGTACTTC. This sequence encodes CASSLEGQGRYEQYF.